Sequencing of this T cell receptor (beta chain) was carried out in a study of untreated major depressive disorder. Study findings and constraints: TRBV25-01 and TRBV02-01 usage differences were not statistically significant. Sequencing comparisons covered only three preselected Vbeta families.

On this clone: Its specificity is unknown.

The table came from immunoSEQ multiplex PCR; TCRdb's copy has only in-frame clones and leaves some out. The table has tens of thousands of clones, 85% to 95% seen once; the top ten hold roughly 0.31%. The CDR3 loop spans 16 amino acids. The V and J ends lost 0 bases and 5 bases, in that order; junction bases with no gene match: 6. Germline CDR1 is SGDLS and CDR2 is YYNGEE. This chain joins TRBV9 and TRBJ2-1; 9 bases align to TRBD2. Input material: CD4+ T cells from PBMCs. This TCR derives from a man aged 30-40 years in good health. The CDR3 bases are TGTGCCAGCAGCGTAGGGGTGACTAGCGGAAACAATGAGCAGTTCTTC. Encoded protein: CASSVGVTSGNNEQFF.